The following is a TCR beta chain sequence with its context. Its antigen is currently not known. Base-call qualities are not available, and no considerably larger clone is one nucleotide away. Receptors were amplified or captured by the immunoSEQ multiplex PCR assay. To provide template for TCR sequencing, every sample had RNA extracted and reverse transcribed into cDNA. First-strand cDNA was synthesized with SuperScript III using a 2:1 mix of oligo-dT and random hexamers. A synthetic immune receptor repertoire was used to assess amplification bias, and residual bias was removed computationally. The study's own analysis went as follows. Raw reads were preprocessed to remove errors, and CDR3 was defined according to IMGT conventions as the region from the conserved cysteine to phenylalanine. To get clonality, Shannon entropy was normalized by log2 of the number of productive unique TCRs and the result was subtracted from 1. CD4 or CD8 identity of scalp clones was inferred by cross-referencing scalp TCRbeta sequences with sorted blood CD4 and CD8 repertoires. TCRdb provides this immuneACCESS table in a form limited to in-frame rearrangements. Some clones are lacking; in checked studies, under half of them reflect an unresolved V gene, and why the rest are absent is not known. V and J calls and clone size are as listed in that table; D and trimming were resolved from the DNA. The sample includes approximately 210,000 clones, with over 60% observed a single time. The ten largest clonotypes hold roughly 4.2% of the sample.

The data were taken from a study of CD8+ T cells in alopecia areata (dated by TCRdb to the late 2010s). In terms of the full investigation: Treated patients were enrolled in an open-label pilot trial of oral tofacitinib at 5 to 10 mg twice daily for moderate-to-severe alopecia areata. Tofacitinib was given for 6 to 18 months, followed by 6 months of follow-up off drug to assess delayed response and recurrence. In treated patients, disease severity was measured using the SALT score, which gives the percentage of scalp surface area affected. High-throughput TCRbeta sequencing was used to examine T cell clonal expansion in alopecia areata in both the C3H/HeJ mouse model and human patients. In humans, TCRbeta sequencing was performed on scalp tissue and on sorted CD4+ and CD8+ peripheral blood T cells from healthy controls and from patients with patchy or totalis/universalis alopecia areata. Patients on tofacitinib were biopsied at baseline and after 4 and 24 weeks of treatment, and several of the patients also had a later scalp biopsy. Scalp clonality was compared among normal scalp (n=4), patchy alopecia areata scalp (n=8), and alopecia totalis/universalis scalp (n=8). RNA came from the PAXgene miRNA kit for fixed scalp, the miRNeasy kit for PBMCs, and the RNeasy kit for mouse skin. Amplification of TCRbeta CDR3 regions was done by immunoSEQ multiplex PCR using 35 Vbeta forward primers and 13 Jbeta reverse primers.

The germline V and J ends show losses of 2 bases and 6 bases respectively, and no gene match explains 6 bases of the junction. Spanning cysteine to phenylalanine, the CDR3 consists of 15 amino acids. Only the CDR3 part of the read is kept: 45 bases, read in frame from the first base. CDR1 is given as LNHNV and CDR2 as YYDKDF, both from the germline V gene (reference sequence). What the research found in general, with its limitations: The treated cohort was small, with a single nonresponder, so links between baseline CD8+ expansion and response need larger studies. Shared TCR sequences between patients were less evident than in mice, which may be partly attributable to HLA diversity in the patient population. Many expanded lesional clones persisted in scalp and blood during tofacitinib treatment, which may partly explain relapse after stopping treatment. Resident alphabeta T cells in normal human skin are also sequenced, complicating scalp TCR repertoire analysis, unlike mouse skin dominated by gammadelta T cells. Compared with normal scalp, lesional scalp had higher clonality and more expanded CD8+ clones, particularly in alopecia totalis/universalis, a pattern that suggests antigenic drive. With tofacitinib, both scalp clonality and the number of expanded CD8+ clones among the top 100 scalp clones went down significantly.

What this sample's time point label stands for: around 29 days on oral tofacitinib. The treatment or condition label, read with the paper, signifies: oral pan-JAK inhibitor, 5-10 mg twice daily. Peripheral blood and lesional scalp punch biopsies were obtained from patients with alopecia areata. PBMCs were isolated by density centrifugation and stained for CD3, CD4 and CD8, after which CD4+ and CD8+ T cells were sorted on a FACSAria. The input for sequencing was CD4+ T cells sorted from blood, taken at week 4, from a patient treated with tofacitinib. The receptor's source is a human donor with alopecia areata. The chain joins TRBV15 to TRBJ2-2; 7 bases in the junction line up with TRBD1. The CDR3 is CATSRRGQSAGELFF. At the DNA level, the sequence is TGTGCCACCAGCAGAAGGGGGCAAAGCGCCGGGGAGCTGTTTTTT.